Sequencing of this T cell receptor beta chain was carried out in a study of blood T cell repertoires in COVID-19 (dated by TCRdb to the early 2020s). Study-wide context: Samples from collaborators originated in the United States, Italy and Spain and spanned both the acute and convalescent phases of COVID-19. The material from the prospective study consisted of cDNA or gDNA derived from T cells, B-cell-depleted T cells, or PBMCs. HLA class I and class II types, where available, came from metadata supplied by the sample provider rather than from assay-based typing. The repertoires were made available in a free public database intended to serve as a resource for research on the immune response to SARS-CoV-2. Samples were obtained from the ongoing ImmuneRACE study (first 160 participants) and from roughly 1,300 subjects provided by 6 global collaborators. The dataset comprised deeply sampled blood TCRbeta repertoires from subjects exposed to, actively infected with, or recovered from COVID-19. Sample metadata almost always included a de-identified subject ID, COVID-19 status, age in years and sex.

Paper-wide results and their limitations: The quantity of clinical and demographic metadata differed by source and by participant and was supplied without curation.

TCRbeta CDR3 regions were amplified from genomic DNA using the immunoSEQ Assay, a bias-controlled multiplex PCR. The source study handled its data this way. Nucleated cell counts per sample were estimated from amplification of reference gene primers within the assay. To quantify the absolute abundance of each unique TCRbeta CDR3 rearrangement, sequence reads were collapsed and filtered. For each sample, productive Simpson clonality was calculated by taking the square root of Simpson's diversity index across productive rearrangements. TCRdb's version of the immuneACCESS table is confined to in-frame rearrangements and falls short of the full clone set. An unresolved V gene accounts for under half of the shortfall where checked; the remainder is of unknown origin. That table is the source of V, J and clone size, and D and trimming were worked out from the DNA. For this sample the table gives about 88,000 clones, of which 70% to 90% were detected only once. Together, the top ten hold more than 12% of the sample.

Whole blood was collected in K2EDTA tubes by collaborating institutions according to the institutions' own protocols. For TCRbeta analysis, collaborator samples were shipped as frozen whole blood, as isolated PBMCs, or as DNA extracted from either sample type. In the case of this clone: This clone's antigen is unknown. No base quality values were provided; no much bigger clone lies one nucleotide off.

The CDR3 sequence holds 14 residues, the cysteine and phenylalanine included. Only the CDR3 DNA stays, 42 bases, in frame from base 1. Reading the germline V gene gives CDR1 MNHEY and CDR2 SVGEGT. Trimming costs V 5 bases and J 4 bases, and their ends lie 12 bases apart. The specimen was peripheral blood. The clonotype was recovered from a woman aged 70 to 79 with acute or convalescent COVID-19. This chain joins TRBV6-2 or TRBV6-3 to TRBJ1-5; a tentative D match to TRBD1 spans 6 bases. The DNA reads as follows: TGTGCCAGCAGTGGAACCAGGGGAAATCAGCCCCAGCATTTT. It codes for CASSGTRGNQPQHF.